The sequence of this T cell receptor (beta chain) was determined in a study of cytomegalovirus exposure and HLA in healthy donors. Overall study results and limits: A link between a missense DCLRE1C variant and TCR beta V- and J-gene trimming emerged from a later analysis. Researchers counted 164 TCR beta chains as cytomegalovirus-associated.

As concerns this clone: Its specificity is unknown.

The PCR ran on 60 Vbeta and 13 Jbeta primers. The repertoire was sequenced with immunoSEQ multiplex PCR; TCRdb's copy has only in-frame clones and lacks some. In the table there are about 240,000 clones, roughly four fifths of which are singletons. Germline CDR1 and CDR2: MNHNY and SVGAGI (reference sequence). Deletions cut 7 bases from V and 5 bases from J, with 14 bases between. There are 13 residues in the CDR3. Sequenced sample: PBMCs. This TCR derives from a woman aged 55-70 years in good health and CMV-seropositive. The chain links TRBV6-6 to TRBJ1-1; D gene uncertain. The CDR3: CASKRTITTEAFF. The CDR3 DNA reads TGTGCCAGCAAAAGAACTATTACTACTGAAGCTTTCTTT.